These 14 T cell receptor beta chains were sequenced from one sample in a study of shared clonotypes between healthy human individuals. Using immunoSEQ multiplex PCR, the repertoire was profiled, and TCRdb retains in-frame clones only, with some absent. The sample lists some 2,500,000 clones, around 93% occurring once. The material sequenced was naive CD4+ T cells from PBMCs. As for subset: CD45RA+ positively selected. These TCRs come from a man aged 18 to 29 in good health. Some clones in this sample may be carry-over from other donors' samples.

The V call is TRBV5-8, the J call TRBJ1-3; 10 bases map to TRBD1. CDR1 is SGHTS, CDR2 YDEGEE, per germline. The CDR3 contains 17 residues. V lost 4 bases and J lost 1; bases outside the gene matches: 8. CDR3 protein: CASSTTGTGASGNTIYF. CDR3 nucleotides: TGTGCCAGCAGCACGACCGGGACAGGGGCTTCTGGAAACACCATATATTTT.

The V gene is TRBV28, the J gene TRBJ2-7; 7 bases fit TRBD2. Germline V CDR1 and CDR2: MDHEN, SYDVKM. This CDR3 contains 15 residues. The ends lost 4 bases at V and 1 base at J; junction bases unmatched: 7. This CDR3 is CASSSHGGLSYEQYF. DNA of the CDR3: TGTGCCAGCAGTTCCCACGGGGGGTTGTCCTACGAGCAGTACTTC.

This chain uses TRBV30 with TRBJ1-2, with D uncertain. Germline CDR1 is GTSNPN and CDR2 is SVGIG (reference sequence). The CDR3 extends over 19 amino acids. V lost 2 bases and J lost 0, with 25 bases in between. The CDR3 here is CAWSPYSGRLNPANYGYTF. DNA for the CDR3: TGTGCCTGGAGTCCCTACTCTGGACGGTTAAACCCTGCTAACTATGGCTACACCTTC. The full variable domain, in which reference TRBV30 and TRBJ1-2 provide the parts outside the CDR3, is SQTIHQWPATLVQPVGSPLSLECTVEGTSNPNLYWYRQAAGRGLQLLFYSVGIGQISSEVPQNLSASRPQDRQFILSSKKLLLSDSGFYLCAWSPYSGRLNPANYGYTFGSGTRLTVV.

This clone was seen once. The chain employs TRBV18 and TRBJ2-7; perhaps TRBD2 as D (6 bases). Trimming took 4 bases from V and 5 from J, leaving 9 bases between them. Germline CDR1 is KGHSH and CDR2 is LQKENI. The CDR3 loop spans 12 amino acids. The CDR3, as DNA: TGTGCCAGCTCACTCGGGGGTAACGAGCAGTACTTC. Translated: CASSLGGNEQYF.

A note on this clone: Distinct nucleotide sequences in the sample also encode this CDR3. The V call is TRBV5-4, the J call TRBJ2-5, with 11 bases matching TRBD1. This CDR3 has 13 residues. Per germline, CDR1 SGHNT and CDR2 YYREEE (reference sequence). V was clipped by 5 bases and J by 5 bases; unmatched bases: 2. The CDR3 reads CASSRTGGETQYF. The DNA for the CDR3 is TGTGCCAGCAGTAGGACAGGGGGCGAGACCCAGTACTTC.

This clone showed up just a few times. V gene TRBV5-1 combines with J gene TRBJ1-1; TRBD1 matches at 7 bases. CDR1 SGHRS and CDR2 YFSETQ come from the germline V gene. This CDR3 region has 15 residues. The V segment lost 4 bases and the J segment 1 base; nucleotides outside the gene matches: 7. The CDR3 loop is CASSLPGQRNTEAFF. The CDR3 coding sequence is TGCGCCAGCAGCCTGCCGGGACAGAGGAACACTGAAGCTTTCTTT.

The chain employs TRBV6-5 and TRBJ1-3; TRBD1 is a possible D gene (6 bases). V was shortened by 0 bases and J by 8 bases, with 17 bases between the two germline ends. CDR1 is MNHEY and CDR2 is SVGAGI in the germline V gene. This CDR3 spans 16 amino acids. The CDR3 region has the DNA TGTGCCAGCAGTTACTCCTCCGGCTTTCCAGGGGACACCATATATTTT. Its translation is CASSYSSGFPGDTIYF.

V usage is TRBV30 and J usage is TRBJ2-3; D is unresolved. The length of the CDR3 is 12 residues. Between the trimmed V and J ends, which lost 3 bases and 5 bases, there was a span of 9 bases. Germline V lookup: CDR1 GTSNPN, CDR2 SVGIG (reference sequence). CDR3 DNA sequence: TGTGCCTGGAGCCTAAGTGGAGATACGCAGTATTTT. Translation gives CAWSLSGDTQYF. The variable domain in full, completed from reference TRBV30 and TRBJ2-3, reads SQTIHQWPATLVQPVGSPLSLECTVEGTSNPNLYWYRQAAGRGLQLLFYSVGIGQISSEVPQNLSASRPQDRQFILSSKKLLLSDSGFYLCAWSLSGDTQYFGPGTRLTVL.

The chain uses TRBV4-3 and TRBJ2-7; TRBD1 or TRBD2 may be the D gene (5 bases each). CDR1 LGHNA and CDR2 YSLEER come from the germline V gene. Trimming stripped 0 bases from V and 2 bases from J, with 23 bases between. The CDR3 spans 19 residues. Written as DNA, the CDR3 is TGCGCCAGCAGCCAAGAGCGCCCCACGATGTCGGGACCTGCCTACGAGCAGTACTTC. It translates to CASSQERPTMSGPAYEQYF.

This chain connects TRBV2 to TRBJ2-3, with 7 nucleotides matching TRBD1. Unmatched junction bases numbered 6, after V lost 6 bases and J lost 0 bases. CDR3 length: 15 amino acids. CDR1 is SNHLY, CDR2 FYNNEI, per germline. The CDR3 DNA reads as TGTGCCAGCAGCGCACAGGGGACAAGCACAGATACGCAGTATTTT. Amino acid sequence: CASSAQGTSTDTQYF.

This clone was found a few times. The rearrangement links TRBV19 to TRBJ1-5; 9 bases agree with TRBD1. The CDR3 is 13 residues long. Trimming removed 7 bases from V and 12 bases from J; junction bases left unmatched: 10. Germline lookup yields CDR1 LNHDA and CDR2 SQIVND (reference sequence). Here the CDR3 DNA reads TGTGCCAGTAATCCGGACAGGGGAGTAGTCCAGCATTTT. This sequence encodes CASNPDRGVVQHF.

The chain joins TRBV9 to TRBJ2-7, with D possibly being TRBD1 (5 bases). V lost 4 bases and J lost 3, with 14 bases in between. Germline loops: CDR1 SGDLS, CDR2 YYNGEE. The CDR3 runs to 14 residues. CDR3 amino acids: CASSPSTGIYEQYF. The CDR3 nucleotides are TGTGCCAGCAGCCCGAGCACAGGAATCTACGAGCAGTACTTC.

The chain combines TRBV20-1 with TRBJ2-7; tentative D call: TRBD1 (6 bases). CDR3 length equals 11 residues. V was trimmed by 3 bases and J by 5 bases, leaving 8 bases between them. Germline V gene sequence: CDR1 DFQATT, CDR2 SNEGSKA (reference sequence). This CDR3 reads CSASDRHEQYF. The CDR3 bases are TGCAGTGCTAGTGACAGGCACGAGCAGTACTTC.

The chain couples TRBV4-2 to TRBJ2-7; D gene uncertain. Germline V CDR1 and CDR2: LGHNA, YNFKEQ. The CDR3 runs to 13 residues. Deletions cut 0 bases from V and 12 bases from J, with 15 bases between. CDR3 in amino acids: CASSQEFSRHPYF. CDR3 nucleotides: TGTGCCAGCAGCCAAGAATTTTCCAGGCATCCGTACTTC.